Listed below are T cell receptor beta chains from one sample, sequenced in a study of control samples from healthy donors and cancer patients. Here immunoSEQ multiplex PCR was the method, and the copy in TCRdb shows in-frame clones only, minus some. The sample has 35,000 to 55,000 clones; about 91% are singletons. Sequencing used PBMCs. These receptors originate from a woman aged 40-49 years with head and neck cancer. Each CDR3 is given with its conserved first and last residue. D genes are given only for firm matches. Expanded clones get a size class; other rows say once, few or many, or leave the size out.

v_call	clone_size	d_call	j_call	cdr3_aa	cdr3_nt
TRBV11-2	-	-	TRBJ2-5	CASSLVTSWLETQYF	TGTGCCAGCAGCTTAGTTACTAGTTGGTTGGAGACCCAGTACTTC
TRBV6-6	-	-	TRBJ1-1	CASSQGPGPNTEAFF	TGTGCCAGCAGTCAAGGCCCAGGGCCGAACACTGAAGCTTTCTTT
TRBV14	-	-	TRBJ1-4	CASSIHAGIRGGIEKLFF	TGTGCCAGCAGCATCCACGCCGGGATCAGGGGAGGTATTGAAAAACTGTTTTTT
TRBV30	-	-	TRBJ1-5	CAWSGDHSNQPQHF	TGTGCCTGGAGTGGGGACCATAGCAATCAGCCCCAGCATTTT
TRBV5-4	once	-	TRBJ2-3	CVSRIGGTDTQYF	TGTGTTTCCCGGATTGGGGGCACAGATACGCAGTATTTT
TRBV7-8	few	-	TRBJ1-5	CASSPEVGGNQPQHF	TGTGCCAGCAGCCCAGAGGTCGGGGGCAATCAGCCCCAGCATTTT
TRBV18	-	-	TRBJ2-1	CASSPPVGYNEQFF	TGTGCCAGCTCACCACCAGTCGGGTACAATGAGCAGTTCTTC
TRBV27	-	-	TRBJ2-7	CASSFAGSHEQYF	TGTGCCAGCAGTTTTGCGGGGTCCCACGAGCAGTACTTC
TRBV28	-	-	TRBJ2-1	CASRLTGRREQFF	TGTGCCAGCAGACTAACCGGCCGTAGGGAGCAGTTCTTC
TRBV7-3	-	TRBD2	TRBJ2-4	CASSIGTRLNIQYF	TGTGCCAGCAGCATCGGGACTAGGCTTAACATTCAGTACTTC
TRBV6-1	-	TRBD2	TRBJ2-7	CASSEGVAGGFGIYEQYF	TGTGCCAGCAGTGAAGGGGTAGCGGGAGGTTTTGGTATCTACGAGCAGTACTTC
TRBV7-2	-	-	TRBJ1-4	CASSLRTRPNEKLFF	TGTGCCAGCAGCTTAAGGACGAGGCCTAATGAAAAACTGTTTTTT
TRBV29-1	once	TRBD2	TRBJ2-5	CSVVPLAGEETQYF	TGCAGCGTCGTCCCCTTAGCGGGAGAAGAGACCCAGTACTTC
TRBV19	-	TRBD2	TRBJ2-5	CASSPKTSGRVTQYF	TGTGCCAGTAGTCCCAAGACTAGCGGGAGGGTGACCCAGTACTTC
TRBV15	-	-	TRBJ1-3	CATSSEVFSGNTIYF	TGTGCCACCAGCAGCGAAGTCTTCTCTGGAAACACCATATATTTT
TRBV18	-	TRBD2	TRBJ2-5	CASSLQPGQRGGQETQYF	TGTGCCAGCTCCCTCCAACCCGGCCAGCGGGGGGGACAAGAGACCCAGTACTTC
TRBV7-9	once	-	TRBJ1-5	CASSLGGGQPQHF	TGTGCCAGCAGCTTAGGGGGAGGCCAGCCCCAGCATTTT
TRBV7-8	few	-	TRBJ1-2	CASGPSTVSYTF	TGTGCCAGCGGTCCGTCCACAGTAAGCTACACCTTC
TRBV4-1	-	TRBD1	TRBJ2-7	CASSQGVQGASYEQYF	TGCGCCAGCAGCCAAGGGGTCCAGGGGGCCTCCTACGAGCAGTACTTC
TRBV5-1	-	TRBD1	TRBJ2-5	CASSSATGGGKQETQYF	TGCGCCAGCAGCTCGGCGACAGGGGGCGGAAAGCAAGAGACCCAGTACTTC
TRBV18	-	TRBD2	TRBJ2-1	CASSPLTSSPSSYNEQFF	TGTGCCAGCTCACCCCTGACTAGCTCTCCGAGCTCCTACAATGAGCAGTTCTTC
TRBV10-2	-	-	TRBJ2-1	CASSESRRQYEQFF	TGCGCCAGCAGTGAGTCTAGAAGGCAATATGAGCAGTTCTTC
TRBV11-3	-	-	TRBJ2-3	CASSLLAGYTQYF	TGTGCCAGCAGCTTATTGGCAGGTTATACGCAGTATTTT
TRBV5-1	-	-	TRBJ2-1	CASSLAGQSYNEQFF	TGCGCCAGCAGCTTGGCAGGACAGTCCTACAATGAGCAGTTCTTC
TRBV6-6	-	TRBD1	TRBJ2-1	CASSYRGHSGIPFYNEQFF	TGTGCCAGCAGCTACAGGGGGCACAGCGGGATCCCCTTTTACAATGAGCAGTTCTTC
TRBV28	-	-	TRBJ1-2	CASTQANYGYTF	TGTGCCAGTACCCAGGCTAACTATGGCTACACCTTC
TRBV14	few	TRBD1	TRBJ2-1	CASSHRGQDNEQFF	TGTGCCAGCAGCCACCGAGGACAGGACAATGAGCAGTTCTTC
TRBV28	once	-	TRBJ2-5	CASSLPQGLKTQYF	TGTGCCAGCAGTTTACCTCAGGGGCTAAAGACCCAGTACTTC
TRBV27	-	-	TRBJ2-1	CASSQGSSFYNEQFF	TGTGCCAGCAGCCAGGGGTCTAGCTTCTACAATGAGCAGTTCTTC